This passage covers 10 T cell receptor beta chains from one sample sequenced in a study of shared clonotypes between healthy human individuals. Clones were sequenced by immunoSEQ multiplex PCR, and TCRdb holds only the in-frame ones, with some missing. The top ten hold around 24% of the sample, which has hundreds of thousands of clones, 80% to 95% seen once. Naive CD8 isolation took CD45RO-negative cells positively selected for CCR7 and excluded terminally differentiated effector memory CD45RA+ cells. Sequencing was carried out using naive CD8+ T cells sorted from blood. These receptors originate from a young man in good health.

The chain combines TRBV28 with TRBJ1-5; D is unresolved. The CDR3 is 12 residues long. V lost 10 bases and J lost 1, with 8 bases in between. CDR1 is MDHEN and CDR2 is SYDVKM in the germline V gene. CDR3 bases: TGTGCCACCTCCCCCAGCAATCAGCCCCAGCATTTT. Translation gives CATSPSNQPQHF.

The V and J genes are TRBV6-5 and TRBJ2-7; D may be TRBD1 (6 bases). Germline CDR1 reads MNHEY; CDR2 reads SVGAGI. This CDR3 comprises 14 residues. The ends were cut back, 2 bases at V and 3 bases at J, with 11 bases in the middle. The CDR3 bases are TGTGCCAGCAGTTACAGGGACACTAACTACGAGCAGTACTTC. Protein sequence: CASSYRDTNYEQYF.

The V call is TRBV20-1, the J call TRBJ2-7, with D possibly being TRBD2 (5 bases). Germline assignment: CDR1 DFQATT and CDR2 SNEGSKA (reference sequence). The CDR3 runs 11 residues. V lost 4 bases and J 3 bases, leaving 7 bases between the germline ends. CDR3 region: CSANGLYEQYF. The CDR3, as DNA: TGCAGTGCTAATGGACTCTACGAGCAGTACTTC.

This rearrangement joins TRBV30 to TRBJ2-1; D is unresolved. V lost 1 base, J lost 9 bases, and 10 bases lay in between. CDR3 size: 12 residues. Germline CDR1 GTSNPN, CDR2 SVGIG (reference sequence). The CDR3: CAWSGVGPEQFF. The CDR3 DNA follows: TGTGCCTGGAGTGGGGTAGGGCCTGAGCAGTTCTTC.

The chain recombines TRBV19 with TRBJ2-1, with D possibly TRBD2 on 5 matching bases. Germline values: CDR1 LNHDA, CDR2 SQIVND (reference sequence). Trimming stripped 7 bases from V and 3 bases from J, with 10 bases between. The CDR3 has 13 amino acids. The CDR3 loop is CASTSRGYNEQFF. The CDR3 DNA follows: TGTGCCAGTACCTCCCGGGGCTACAATGAGCAGTTCTTC.

The chain has TRBV7-9 and TRBJ2-2; D is undetermined. Germline CDR1 and CDR2: SEHNR and FQNEAQ (reference sequence). Trimming left V 5 bases short and J 0 bases short, with 13 bases between. This CDR3 has 16 amino acids. The CDR3 sequence: CASSPLGDTNTGELFF. DNA of the CDR3: TGTGCCAGCAGCCCCCTCGGCGACACGAACACCGGGGAGCTGTTTTTT.

The chain uses TRBV6-5 and TRBJ2-7; perhaps TRBD1 as D (5 bases). CDR1 is MNHEY and CDR2 is SVGAGI in the germline V gene. There are 15 residues in the CDR3. V lost 2 bases, J lost 2 bases, and 13 bases lay in between. The CDR3 sequence: CASSYKQGDTYEQYF. The DNA for the CDR3 is TGTGCCAGCAGTTACAAGCAGGGCGACACCTACGAGCAGTACTTC.

V is TRBV2 and J is TRBJ2-1; 10 bases are a match to TRBD2. After removal of 0 bases from V and 5 bases from J, the junction contained 7 bases not matched to a gene. Germline lookup yields CDR1 SNHLY and CDR2 FYNNEI. The CDR3 is 17 amino acids. CDR3 sequence reads: CASSEAIASGSDNEQFF. CDR3 nucleotides: TGTGCCAGCAGTGAAGCGATCGCTAGCGGGAGCGACAATGAGCAGTTCTTC.

The V call is TRBV4-1, the J call TRBJ2-4; 10 bases map to TRBD1. Germline V CDR1 and CDR2: MGHRA, YSYEKL. The CDR3 runs to 15 residues. With 2 bases clipped from V and 5 bases from J, the junction kept 3 bases outside the gene matches. The CDR3 loop is CASSQRGTGENIQYF. In nucleotides, the CDR3 is TGCGCCAGCAGCCAACGAGGGACAGGGGAAAACATTCAGTACTTC.

V gene TRBV7-9 combines with J gene TRBJ1-3; no clear D gene. The V gene lost 1 base and the J gene lost 1 base, with 8 bases spanning the gap. Germline CDR1 and CDR2: SEHNR and FQNEAQ (reference sequence). The CDR3 has 15 residues. Here the CDR3 DNA reads TGTGCCAGCAGCTTAGTTCTAGGATCTGGAAACACCATATATTTT. This translates into CASSLVLGSGNTIYF.